These 4 T cell receptor beta chains were sequenced from one sample in a study of blood T cell repertoires in COVID-19. The data were produced by immunoSEQ multiplex PCR, yet TCRdb's version contains in-frame clones alone and is incomplete. This table holds about 390,000 clones, 70% to 90% found once. Sequenced material: peripheral blood. The receptors were gathered from a woman aged 60-75 years with COVID-19, enrolled during active disease.

The gene calls are TRBV29-1 and TRBJ2-3; a weak D match, TRBD2 (5 bases). This CDR3 comprises 15 residues. Germline loops: CDR1 SQVTM, CDR2 ANQGSEA. Trimming stripped 3 bases from V and 0 bases from J, with 13 bases between. As DNA, the CDR3 is TGCAGCGTTGATGGGAGTCTGCTTAGCACAGATACGCAGTATTTT. It translates to CSVDGSLLSTDTQYF.

The chain has TRBV6-5 and TRBJ2-1; 7 bases fit TRBD2. The V and J ends lost 7 bases and 9 bases, in that order; junction bases with no gene match: 9. The CDR3 consists of 13 residues. Germline V lookup: CDR1 MNHEY, CDR2 SVGAGI. The CDR3 sequence is CASTTPGGIEQFF. The CDR3 DNA reads TGTGCCAGCACGACACCCGGGGGGATTGAGCAGTTCTTC.

The chain combines TRBV7-9 with TRBJ1-3; D is ambiguous. Germline lookup yields CDR1 SEHNR and CDR2 FQNEAQ (reference sequence). This CDR3 contains 16 residues. Trimming removed 0 bases from V and 0 bases from J, with 9 bases in between. Written as DNA, the CDR3 is TGTGCCAGCAGCTTAGCGGGCCCCTTCTCTGGAAACACCATATATTTT. Its translation: CASSLAGPFSGNTIYF.

The V and J genes are TRBV6-5 and TRBJ1-5, with no clear D. Germline lookup yields CDR1 MNHEY and CDR2 SVGAGI. V lost 0 bases and J 1 base, leaving 7 bases between the germline ends. This CDR3 region has 15 residues. Written as DNA, the CDR3 is TGTGCCAGCAGTTACTCCGGGAGCAGCAATCAGCCCCAGCATTTT. Its translation: CASSYSGSSNQPQHF.